This T cell receptor (beta chain) was identified during a study of CD8 T cell repertoires and HIV-1 epitope variants. Background on the study: Separate wells received one of Twenty-five Gag or Nef variant peptides.

TCRdb's table, derived via immunoSEQ multiplex PCR, lists solely in-frame clones and lacks some. Among 850 to 1,300 clones, just under 70% were seen once, and the ten largest hold about 40%. Germline V CDR1 and CDR2: MNHNS, SASEGT. The CDR3 spans 15 residues. The ends were cut back, 1 base at V and 0 bases at J, with 7 bases in the middle. Study-wide results and limits: Nine antigen-specific TCR beta clonotypes were found; more than five seemed cross-reactive to variants.

This clone was counted between two and nine times. Its antigen is as yet unknown. Sequencing input: cultured CD8+ T cells derived from PBMCs. The rearrangement uses TRBV6-1 and TRBJ1-5; D unresolved. This sequence was found in a male donor with HIV. In DNA form, the CDR3 reads TGTGCCAGCAGTGAAGGATTGAATAGCAATCAGCCCCAGCATTTT. It translates to CASSEGLNSNQPQHF.